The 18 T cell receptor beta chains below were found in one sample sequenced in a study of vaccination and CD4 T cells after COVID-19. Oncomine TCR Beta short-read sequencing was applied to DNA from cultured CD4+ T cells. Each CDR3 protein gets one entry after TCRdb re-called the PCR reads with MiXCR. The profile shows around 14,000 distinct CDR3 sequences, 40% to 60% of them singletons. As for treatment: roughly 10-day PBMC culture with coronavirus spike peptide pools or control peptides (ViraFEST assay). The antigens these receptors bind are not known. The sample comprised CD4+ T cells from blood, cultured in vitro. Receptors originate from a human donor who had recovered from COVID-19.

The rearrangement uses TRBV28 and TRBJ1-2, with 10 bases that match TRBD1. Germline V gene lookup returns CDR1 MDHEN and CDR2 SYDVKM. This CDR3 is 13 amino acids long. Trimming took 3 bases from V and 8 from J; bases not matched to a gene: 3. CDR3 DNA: TGTGCCAGCAGTTTGGGGACAGGGGTAGGCTACACCTTC. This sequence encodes CASSLGTGVGYTF.

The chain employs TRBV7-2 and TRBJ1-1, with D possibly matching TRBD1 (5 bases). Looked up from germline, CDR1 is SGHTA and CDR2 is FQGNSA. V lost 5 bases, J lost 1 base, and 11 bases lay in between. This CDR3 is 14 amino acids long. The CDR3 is CASSVGLTNTEAFF. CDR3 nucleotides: TGTGCCAGCAGCGTGGGACTGACGAACACTGAAGCTTTCTTT.

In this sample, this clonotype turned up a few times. CDR3 bases: TGTGCCAGCAGCTTACAGACGAACACTGAAGCTTTCTTT. Translating gives CASSLQTNTEAFF. This rearrangement joins TRBV7-2 to TRBJ1-1; D is uncertain. V lost 2 bases, J lost 1 base, and 5 bases lay in between. The CDR3 is 13 amino acids. The V gene's germline CDR1 is SGHTA and CDR2 FQGNSA.

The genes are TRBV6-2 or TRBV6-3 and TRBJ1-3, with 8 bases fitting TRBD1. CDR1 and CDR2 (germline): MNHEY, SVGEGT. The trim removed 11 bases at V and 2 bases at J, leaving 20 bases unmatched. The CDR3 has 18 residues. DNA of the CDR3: TGTGCCGGACGAAATTACAGGGGGTACTTATATACTGGAAACACCATATATTTT. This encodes CAGRNYRGYLYTGNTIYF.

The CDR3 protein is CASSSNQPQHF. Written as DNA, the CDR3 is TGTGCCAGTAGTAGTAATCAGCCCCAGCATTTT. The rearrangement uses TRBV19 and TRBJ1-5; D gene ambiguous. Deletions cut 4 bases from V and 4 bases from J, with 2 bases between. The CDR3 has 11 residues. CDR1 and CDR2 from the germline V gene are LNHDA and SQIVND (reference sequence). Full variable domain (remainder filled in from reference TRBV19 and TRBJ1-5): DGGITQSPKYLFRKEGQNVTLSCEQNLNHDAMYWYRQDPGQGLRLIYYSQIVNDFQKGDIAEGYSVSREKKESFPLTVTSAQKNPTAFYLCASSSNQPQHFGDGTRLSIL.

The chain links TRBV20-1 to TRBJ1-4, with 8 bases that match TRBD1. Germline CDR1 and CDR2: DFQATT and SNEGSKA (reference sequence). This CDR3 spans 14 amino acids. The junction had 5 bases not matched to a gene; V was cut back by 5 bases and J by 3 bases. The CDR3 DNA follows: TGCAGTGCTGCACAGGGGGTAGCTAATGAAAAACTGTTTTTT. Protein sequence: CSAAQGVANEKLFF.

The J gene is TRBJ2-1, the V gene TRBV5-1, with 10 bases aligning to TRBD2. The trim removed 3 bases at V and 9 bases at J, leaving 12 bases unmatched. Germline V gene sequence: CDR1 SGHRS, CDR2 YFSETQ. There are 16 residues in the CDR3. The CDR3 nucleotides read TGCGCCAGCAGCTCGGCCGTGAAAGCGGGAGGGCGTGAGCAGTTCTTC. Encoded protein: CASSSAVKAGGREQFF.

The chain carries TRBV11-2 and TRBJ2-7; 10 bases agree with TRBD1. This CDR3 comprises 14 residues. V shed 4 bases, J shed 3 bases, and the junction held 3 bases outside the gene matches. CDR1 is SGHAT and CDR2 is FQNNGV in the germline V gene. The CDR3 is CASSSGTGVYEQYF. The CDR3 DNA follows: TGTGCCAGCAGCTCCGGGACAGGGGTCTACGAGCAGTACTTC.

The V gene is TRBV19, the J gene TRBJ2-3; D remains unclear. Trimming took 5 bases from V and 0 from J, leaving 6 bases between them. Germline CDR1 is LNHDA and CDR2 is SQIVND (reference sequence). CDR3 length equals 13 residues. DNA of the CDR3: TGTGCCAGTAGTCCCGAGAGCACAGATACGCAGTATTTT. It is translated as CASSPESTDTQYF.

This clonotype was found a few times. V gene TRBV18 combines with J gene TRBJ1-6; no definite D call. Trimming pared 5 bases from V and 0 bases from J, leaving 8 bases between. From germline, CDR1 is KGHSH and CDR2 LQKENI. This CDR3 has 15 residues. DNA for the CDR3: TGTGCCAGCTCAATAGGGAGCTCCTATAATTCACCCCTCCACTTT. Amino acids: CASSIGSSYNSPLHF.

CDR3 nucleotides: TGTGCCAGCAGCTTCGGTGCAGCGGGAGGACCCATGGATACGCAGTATTTT. It is translated as CASSFGAAGGPMDTQYF. The chain employs TRBV11-2 and TRBJ2-3; 9 bases are shared with TRBD2. The CDR3 contains 17 residues. With 3 bases clipped from V and 6 bases from J, the junction kept 13 bases outside the gene matches. From germline, CDR1 is SGHAT and CDR2 FQNNGV. The full variable domain, rest sourced from reference TRBV11-2 and TRBJ2-3, is EAGVAQSPRYKIIEKRQSVAFWCNPISGHATLYWYQQILGQGPKLLIQFQNNGVVDDSQLPKDRFSAERLKGVDSTLKIQPAKLEDSAVYLCASSFGAAGGPMDTQYFGPGTRLTVL.

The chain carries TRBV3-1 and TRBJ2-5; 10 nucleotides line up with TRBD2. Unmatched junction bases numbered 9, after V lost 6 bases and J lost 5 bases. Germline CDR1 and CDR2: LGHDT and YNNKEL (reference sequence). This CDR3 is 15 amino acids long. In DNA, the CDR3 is TGTGCCAGCAGGCCAAGCGGGAGGGCCAGGGAGACCCAGTACTTC. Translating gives CASRPSGRARETQYF.

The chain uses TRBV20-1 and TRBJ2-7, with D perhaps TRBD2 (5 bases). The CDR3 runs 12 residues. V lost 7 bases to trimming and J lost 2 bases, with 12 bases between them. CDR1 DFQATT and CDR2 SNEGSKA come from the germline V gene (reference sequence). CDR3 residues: CSGTGETYEQYF. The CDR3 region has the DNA TGCAGTGGCACCGGGGAGACCTACGAGCAGTACTTC.

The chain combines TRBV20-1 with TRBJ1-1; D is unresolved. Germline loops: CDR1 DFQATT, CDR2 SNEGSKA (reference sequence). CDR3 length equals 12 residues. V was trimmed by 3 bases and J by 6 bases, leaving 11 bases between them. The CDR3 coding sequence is TGCAGTGCTAGGCTCCGCAGGCCTGAAGCTTTCTTT. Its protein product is CSARLRRPEAFF.

The CDR3 coding sequence is TGTGCCAGCAGCTTACAGAGGCTTCAGCCCCAGCATTTT. This gives the protein CASSLQRLQPQHF. The V and J genes are TRBV7-8 and TRBJ1-5; D is uncertain. Trimming cost V 2 bases and J 6 bases, with 8 bases left between them. The CDR3 length is 13 residues. The germline CDR1 and CDR2 sequences are SGHVS and FQNEAQ.

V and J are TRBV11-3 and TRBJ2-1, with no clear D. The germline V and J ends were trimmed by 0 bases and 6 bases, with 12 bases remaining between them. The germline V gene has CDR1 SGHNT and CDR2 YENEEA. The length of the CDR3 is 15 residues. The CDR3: CASSLESRNFNEQFF. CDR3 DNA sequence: TGTGCCAGCAGCTTAGAAAGCAGAAACTTCAATGAGCAGTTCTTC.

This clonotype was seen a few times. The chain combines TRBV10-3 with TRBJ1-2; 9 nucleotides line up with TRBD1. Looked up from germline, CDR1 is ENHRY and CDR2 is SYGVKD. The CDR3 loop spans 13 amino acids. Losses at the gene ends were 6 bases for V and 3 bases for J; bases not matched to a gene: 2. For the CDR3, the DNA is TGTGCCATCAGGGACAGGGGAGACTATGGCTACACCTTC. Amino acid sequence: CAIRDRGDYGYTF.

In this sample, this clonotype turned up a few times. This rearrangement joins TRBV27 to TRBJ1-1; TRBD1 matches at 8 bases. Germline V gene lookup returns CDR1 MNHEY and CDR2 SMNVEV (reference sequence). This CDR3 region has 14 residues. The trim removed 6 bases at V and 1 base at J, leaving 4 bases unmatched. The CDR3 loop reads CASSPTGGNTEAFF. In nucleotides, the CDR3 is TGTGCCAGCAGCCCTACAGGGGGGAACACTGAAGCTTTCTTT.